This TCR beta chain was found in a study of blood T cells in healthy people across ages. Isolation of PBMCs gave at least 7 million cells per sample. The second PCR ran roughly 6 to 12 cycles with a sample-barcoded 5' primer and J-beta primers. Each single sample gave us at least 3 million CDR3-containing paired-end reads. TCRdb re-called the 5' RACE reads with MiXCR, one entry per CDR3 protein. This table holds some 860,000 distinct CDR3 sequences, 56% found once. The CDR3 is 16 residues long. Per germline, CDR1 LGHNA and CDR2 YSLEER. With 0 bases removed from V and 3 bases from J, the gap between germline ends came to 12 bases. Study-wide results and caveats: Whereas aged donors had fewer naive CD4+ cells, long-lived donors had more of them and higher diversity. Total diversity from one million sequenced T cells was likely underestimated.

A remark on this clonotype: No antigen is known for it.

The source of this sequence is a man aged 40-49 years in good health. Specimen: blood. This rearrangement joins TRBV4-3 to TRBJ2-1; D might be TRBD2 (6 bases). CDR3 sequence reads: CASSQDRRAYYNEQFF. For the CDR3, the DNA is TGCGCCAGCAGCCAAGATAGGAGGGCCTACTACAATGAGCAGTTCTTC.